This passage covers 4 T cell receptor beta chains from one sample sequenced in a study of blood T cell repertoires in COVID-19. Produced via immunoSEQ multiplex PCR; TCRdb's table is partial and in-frame only. The sample lists about 220,000 clones; 80% to 85% were seen once. Sequencing was carried out using peripheral blood. The receptor set was obtained from a human donor in a cohort sampled during active COVID-19.

This chain joins TRBV11-2 and TRBJ2-1; D unclear. This CDR3 spans 14 amino acids. Per the germline V gene, CDR1 is SGHAT and CDR2 is FQNNGV. Trimming took off 0 bases at V and 5 bases at J, with 8 bases between the two ends. The DNA for the CDR3 is TGTGCCAGCAGCTTAGATAGACTCGACAATGAGCAGTTCTTC. Translated: CASSLDRLDNEQFF.

The V call is TRBV6-2 or TRBV6-3, the J call TRBJ2-7; 7 bases map to TRBD1. Trimming removed 5 bases from V and 0 bases from J; junction bases left unmatched: 4. The V gene's germline CDR1 is MNHEY and CDR2 SVGEGT. This CDR3 has 14 amino acids. CDR3 DNA sequence: TGTGCCAGCAGTCGGACAGGTTACTCCTACGAGCAGTACTTC. This sequence encodes CASSRTGYSYEQYF.

The CDR3 loop reads CASSVQGSMGTQYF. The CDR3 nucleotides read TGTGCCAGCAGCGTACAGGGCAGCATGGGTACGCAGTATTTT. The chain has TRBV9 and TRBJ2-3, with a possible D match to TRBD1 (5 bases). Trimming left V 1 base short and J 8 bases short, with 14 bases between. The V gene's germline CDR1 is SGDLS and CDR2 YYNGEE. The CDR3 has 14 amino acids.

This clone occurred once. J is TRBJ2-3 and V is TRBV24-1, with TRBD2 matching over 10 bases. The length of the CDR3 is 14 residues. The junction had 1 base not matched to a gene; V was cut back by 7 bases and J by 1 base. Germline CDR1 is KGHDR and CDR2 is SFDVKD. CDR3 amino acids: CATRGTSGTDTQYF. The CDR3 nucleotides are TGTGCCACCAGAGGGACTAGCGGCACAGATACGCAGTATTTT.